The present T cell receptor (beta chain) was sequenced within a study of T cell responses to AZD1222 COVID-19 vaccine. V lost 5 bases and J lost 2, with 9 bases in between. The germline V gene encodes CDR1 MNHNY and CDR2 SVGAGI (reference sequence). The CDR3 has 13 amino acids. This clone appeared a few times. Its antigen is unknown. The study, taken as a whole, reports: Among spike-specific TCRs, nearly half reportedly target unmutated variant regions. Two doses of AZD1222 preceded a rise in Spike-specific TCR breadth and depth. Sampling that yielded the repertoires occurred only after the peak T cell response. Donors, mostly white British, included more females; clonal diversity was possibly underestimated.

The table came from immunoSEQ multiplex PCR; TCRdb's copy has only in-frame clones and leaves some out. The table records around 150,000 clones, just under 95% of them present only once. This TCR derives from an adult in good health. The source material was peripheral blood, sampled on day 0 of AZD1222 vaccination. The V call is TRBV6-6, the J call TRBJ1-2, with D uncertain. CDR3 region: CASSGDTNYGYTF. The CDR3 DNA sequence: TGTGCCAGCAGTGGAGACACCAACTATGGCTACACCTTC.